This record looks at one TCR beta chain sequence and its context. Its antigen is unknown. Every bit of the isolated RNA underwent reverse transcription, so sequencing read expressed TCRB transcripts. Sequencing used immunoSEQ multiplex PCR; TCRdb keeps in-frame clones, though not all of them. Among hundreds of thousands of clones listed, around a sixth were seen once. The sample is drawn from a study of beta chain features in type 1 diabetes. V was clipped by 5 bases and J by 0 bases, with 12 bases between them. CDR3 length: 15 amino acids. Germline CDR1 SGHTA, CDR2 FQGNSA. Study-wide results and limits: Insertions at VDJ junctions were less frequent in type 1 diabetes patients. These patients also deleted more nucleotides at the same junctions.

The V and J genes are TRBV7-2 and TRBJ2-3; maybe TRBD2 (6 bases). Sequencing was done on a sample of naive CD4+ T cells from blood. The sequence was obtained from a man aged 18 to 29 in good health. The CDR3 is CASSQGRGSTDTQYF. The CDR3 DNA reads TGTGCCAGCAGCCAAGGGCGGGGAAGCACAGATACGCAGTATTTT. Drawing the rest from reference TRBV7-2 and TRBJ2-3, the complete variable domain is GAGVSQSPSNKVTEKGKDVELRCDPISGHTALYWYRQSLGQGLEFLIYFQGNSAPDKSGLPSDRFSAERTGGSVSTLTIQRTQQEDSAVYLCASSQGRGSTDTQYFGPGTRLTVL.